This paragraph reports one T cell receptor (beta chain). Antigen: not known. The data were taken from a study of Ad26.COV2.S vaccination and SARS-CoV-2 variants. Study-wide findings and caveats: Relative to placebo recipients, vaccine recipients exhibited elevated spike-specific TCR breadth.

Treatment here: 15 to 20 received Ad26.COV2.S at low or high dose, single or two shots; roughly five received placebo; per-sample allocation not given. Day 63 following the first vaccine or placebo injection was when the samples were taken. Clones were sequenced by immunoSEQ multiplex PCR, and TCRdb holds only the in-frame ones, with some missing. The sample holds approximately 460,000 clones, 80% to 90% seen once. The CDR3 totals 16 residues. V was shortened by 7 bases and J by 2 bases, with 21 bases between the two germline ends. Germline CDR1 MDHEN, CDR2 SYDVKM. This TCR was sampled from a person aged 18-65 years who received the Ad26.COV2.S COVID-19 vaccine or a placebo. The material sequenced was peripheral blood, taken in a trial of Ad26.COV2.S vaccine versus placebo. The rearrangement links TRBV28 to TRBJ2-7, with D perhaps TRBD2 (5 bases). CDR3 nucleotide sequence: TGTGCCAGCACCCCAACCCCGATCGGGATCGCCTACGAGCAGTACTTC. Amino acid sequence: CASTPTPIGIAYEQYF.